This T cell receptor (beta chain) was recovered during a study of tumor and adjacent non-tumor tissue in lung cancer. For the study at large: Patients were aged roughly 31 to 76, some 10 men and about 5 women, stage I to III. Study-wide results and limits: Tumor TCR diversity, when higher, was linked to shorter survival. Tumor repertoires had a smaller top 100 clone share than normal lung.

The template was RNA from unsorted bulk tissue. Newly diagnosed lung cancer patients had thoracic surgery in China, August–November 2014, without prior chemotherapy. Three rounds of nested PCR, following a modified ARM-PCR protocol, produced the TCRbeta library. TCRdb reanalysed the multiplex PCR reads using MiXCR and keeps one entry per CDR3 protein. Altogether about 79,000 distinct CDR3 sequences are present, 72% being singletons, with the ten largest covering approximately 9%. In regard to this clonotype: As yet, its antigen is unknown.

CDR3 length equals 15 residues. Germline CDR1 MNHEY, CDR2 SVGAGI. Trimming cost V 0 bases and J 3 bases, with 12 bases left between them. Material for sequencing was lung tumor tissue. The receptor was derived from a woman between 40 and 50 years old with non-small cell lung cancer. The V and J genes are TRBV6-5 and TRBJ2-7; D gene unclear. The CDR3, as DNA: TGTGCCAGCAGTTACTCAAGCTCTAGGCACTACGAGCAGTACTTC. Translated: CASSYSSSRHYEQYF.